The 7 T cell receptor beta chains presented below share a single source sample, sequenced in a study of Ad26.COV2.S vaccination and SARS-CoV-2 variants. Method: immunoSEQ multiplex PCR; TCRdb's copy keeps in-frame clones and lacks some. The sample gives roughly 380,000 clones, under 95% of which show up once; 3% to 5% is in the top ten. Sequencing used peripheral blood, obtained after recovery from COVID-19. The receptors derive from a human donor who had recovered from COVID-19.

V gene TRBV5-1 combines with J gene TRBJ1-4, with D unresolved. The CDR3 runs 15 residues. Trimming took 3 bases from V and 0 from J, leaving 9 bases between them. Germline CDR1 SGHRS, CDR2 YFSETQ. The CDR3 region has the DNA TGCGCCAGCAGCTCCAATCTTGCAACTAATGAAAAACTGTTTTTT. Protein product: CASSSNLATNEKLFF.

The rearrangement uses TRBV7-9 and TRBJ1-5, with a weak D call TRBD1 (5 bases). In germline, CDR1 is SEHNR, CDR2 FQNEAQ (reference sequence). V was shortened by 5 bases and J by 0 bases, with 14 bases between the two germline ends. This CDR3 is built from 16 residues. The CDR3 DNA follows: TGTGCCAGCAGCACCCAAACGGGGGGTAGCAATCAGCCCCAGCATTTT. This translates into CASSTQTGGSNQPQHF.

The rearrangement joins TRBV10-2 to TRBJ1-1; no clear D. Per germline, CDR1 WSHSY and CDR2 SAAADI. The V end lost 2 bases, the J end lost 7 bases, and 5 bases lay between the germline ends. This CDR3 is built from 11 residues. CDR3 loop: CASSENLEAFF. CDR3 in DNA: TGCGCCAGCAGTGAGAACCTTGAAGCTTTCTTT.

The chain uses TRBV5-4 and TRBJ2-3; D gene ambiguous. Trimming removed 4 bases at V and 0 bases at J, with 12 bases between. The CDR3 has 15 residues. CDR1 is SGHNT, CDR2 YYREEE, per germline (reference sequence). CDR3 sequence reads: CASSLGLLSTDTQYF. CDR3 DNA: TGTGCCAGCAGCCTTGGGCTGCTTAGCACAGATACGCAGTATTTT. The full variable domain, rest sourced from reference TRBV5-4 and TRBJ2-3, is ETGVTQSPTHLIKTRGQQVTLRCSSQSGHNTVSWYQQALGQGPQFIFQYYREEENGRGNFPPRFSGLQFPNYSSELNVNALELDDSALYLCASSLGLLSTDTQYFGPGTRLTVL.

The chain links TRBV10-3 to TRBJ2-1; TRBD2 is a possible D gene (6 bases). The CDR3 sequence is 14 residues long. Germline CDR1 reads ENHRY; CDR2 reads SYGVKD. Trimming shortened V by 0 bases and J by 8 bases, and 11 bases separated the two germline ends. The CDR3 is CAISESSRRDEQFF. The CDR3 coding sequence is TGTGCCATCAGTGAGTCGTCTCGGAGGGATGAGCAGTTCTTC.

In this sample, this clone turned up once. The V and J genes are TRBV7-9 and TRBJ1-1; TRBD1 is a possible D gene (5 bases). CDR1 SEHNR and CDR2 FQNEAQ come from the germline V gene (reference sequence). The CDR3 consists of 12 residues. V lost 6 bases and J lost 3, with 8 bases in between. This CDR3 is CASRQGYTEAFF. The CDR3 DNA follows: TGTGCCAGCAGGCAGGGTTACACTGAAGCTTTCTTT.

This sequence joins TRBV6-5 and TRBJ1-1, with TRBD1 matching 7 bases. The CDR3 totals 13 residues. Germline CDR1 MNHEY, CDR2 SVGAGI. J lost 7 bases, V lost 2 bases, and 4 bases had no gene match. CDR3 amino acids: CASSYNRGGEAFF. The CDR3 DNA sequence: TGTGCCAGCAGTTACAACAGGGGCGGTGAAGCTTTCTTT.